Sequencing of this TCR beta chain was carried out in a study of Ad26.COV2.S vaccination and SARS-CoV-2 variants (dated by TCRdb to about 2021). A note on the overall study: Vaccine-arm donors came from COV1001, a multicentre, randomized, double-blind, placebo-controlled phase I-IIa trial of Ad26.COV2.S in healthy adults. Trial participants were randomized into five groups of five: low-dose or high-dose Ad26.COV2.S given once or twice, or placebo on both occasions. The specificity and breadth of SARS-CoV-2-reactive T cell receptors after Ad26.COV2.S vaccination were assessed by TCRbeta repertoire sequencing. Ad26.COV2.S was given intramuscularly at 5x10^10 or 1x10^11 viral particles, as a single shot or as two shots 56 days apart. The TCR-sequenced set comprised roughly 30 samples: about 19 Ad26.COV2.S vaccine recipients, 5 placebo recipients and 8 SARS-CoV-2 convalescent individuals. Investigators did not know the trial group allocation while performing experiments and assessing outcomes. Findings and caveats that apply to the study as a whole: The study lacked the statistical power to compare responses across vaccine doses or regimens. Substantial breadth of spike-specific CD8+ and CD4+ T cell responses was reported after vaccination. Non-spike TCR breadth was comparable between vaccine and placebo recipients, consistent with the vaccine containing only spike. It was noted by the authors that total T cell responses may have been underestimated by the TCR breadth and depth analyses. Ad26.COV2.S recipients had higher spike-specific TCR breadth than placebo recipients (P = 0.0014).

What this sample's treatment or condition label stands for: roughly 20 received Ad26.COV2.S at low or high dose, single or two shots; 5 received placebo; per-sample allocation not given. Repertoires of vaccine and placebo recipients were sequenced from samples taken on day 63 after the first injection. Between 29 July and 7 August 2020, Cohort 1b enrolled about 27 adults aged 18-55 years at one site in Boston, USA. Ad26.COV2.S consisted of a replication-incompetent adenovirus type 26 vector by which a prefusion-stabilized SARS-CoV-2 spike protein from the original Wuhan strain was expressed. About this clone: Its antigen remains unidentified. Base-call qualities are not available, and no considerably larger clone is one nucleotide away.

V has 6 bases trimmed and J has 9 bases trimmed; junction bases matching no gene number 4. The CDR3 goes from the cysteine to the phenylalanine over 13 residues. The CDR3 DNA has 39 bases and is translated from base 1. As encoded in the germline V gene, CDR1 is KGHDR while CDR2 is SFDVKD. The immunoSEQ Assay was used to sequence TCRbeta CDR3 regions. After extraction, genomic DNA underwent amplification by bias-controlled multiplex PCR, followed by high-throughput sequencing. As for the authors' bioinformatics: Collapsing and filtering of sequences were performed to quantify the absolute abundance of each unique TCRbeta CDR3 region. T cell fraction was estimated by normalizing TCRbeta template counts to usable DNA, which was measured by amplifying reference genes present in all nucleated cells. Repertoire TCRs were annotated as SARS-CoV-2-specific when V gene, CDR3 amino acid sequence and J gene were exactly matched to a known reactive TCR set. The reference SARS-CoV-2 TCR set was derived from MIRA and filtered for enrichment in COVID-19-positive ImmuneCODE repertoires, a step that removed public or cross-reactive TCRs. Using the MIRA antigens, annotated TCRs were further analysed by specific ORF or by position within an ORF. Breadth was defined as the number of annotated unique rearrangements divided by the total number of unique productive rearrangements, and depth was defined as the summed frequency of the annotated unique rearrangements. TCR breadth was compared between groups using two-sided Wilcoxon rank-sum tests. TCRdb took this table from immuneACCESS and kept in-frame rearrangements with V and J called. Such tables lack part of the clones; where checked against another copy, unresolved V genes explain under half of the gap, and the rest is unexplained. That table is the source of V, J and clone size, and D and trimming were worked out from the DNA. The sample data list approximately 400,000 clones, and about 80% of these were observed just once. Jointly, the top ten make up 7% to 9.5% of the sample.

The chain uses TRBV24-1 and TRBJ2-1; TRBD2 fits 10 bases in the junction. The receptor comes from a person aged 18-60 years who received the Ad26.COV2.S COVID-19 vaccine or a placebo. Sequenced material: peripheral blood, taken in a trial of Ad26.COV2.S vaccine versus placebo. The sequence in DNA is TGTGCCACCAGTCAAGCGGGAGGGACTGAGCAGTTCTTC. Protein translation: CATSQAGGTEQFF.